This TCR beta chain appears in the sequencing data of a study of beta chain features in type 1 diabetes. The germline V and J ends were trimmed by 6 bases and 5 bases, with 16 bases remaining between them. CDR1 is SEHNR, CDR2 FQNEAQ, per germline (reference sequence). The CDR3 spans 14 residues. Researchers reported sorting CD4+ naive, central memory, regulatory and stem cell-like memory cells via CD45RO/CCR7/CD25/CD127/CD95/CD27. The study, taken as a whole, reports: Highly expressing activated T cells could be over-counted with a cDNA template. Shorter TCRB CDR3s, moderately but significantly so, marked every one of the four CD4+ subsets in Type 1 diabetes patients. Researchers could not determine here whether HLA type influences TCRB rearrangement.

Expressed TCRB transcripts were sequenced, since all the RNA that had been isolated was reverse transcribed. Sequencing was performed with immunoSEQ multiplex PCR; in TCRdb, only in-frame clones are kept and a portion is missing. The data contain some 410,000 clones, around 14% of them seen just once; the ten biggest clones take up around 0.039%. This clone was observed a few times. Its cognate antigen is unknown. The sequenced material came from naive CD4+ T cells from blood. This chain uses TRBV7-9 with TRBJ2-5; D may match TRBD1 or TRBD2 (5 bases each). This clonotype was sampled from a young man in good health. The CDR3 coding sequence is TGTGCCAGCAGTTCTAGAGGGGTCGTGGAGACCCAGTACTTC. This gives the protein CASSSRGVVETQYF.